This TCR beta chain was sequenced in a study of T cell responses to AZD1222 COVID-19 vaccine. Points from the study as a whole: Donors, mostly white British, included more females; clonal diversity was possibly underestimated.

Comment on this clone: What it binds is unknown.

The ends were cut back, 3 bases at V and 9 bases at J, with 6 bases in the middle. CDR1 is SEHNR, CDR2 FQNEAQ, per germline (reference sequence). The CDR3 is 11 amino acids. Clones were read by immunoSEQ multiplex PCR, and TCRdb kept only the in-frame ones, dropping some. The sample lists more than 70,000 clones, 75% to 95% occurring once. The sample was peripheral blood, taken 28 days after the second AZD1222 dose. The gene calls are TRBV7-9 and TRBJ2-4; perhaps TRBD2 as D (5 bases). The TCR comes from an adult who received the AZD1222 COVID-19 vaccine. CDR3: CASSFEGIQYF. The CDR3 bases are TGTGCCAGCAGCTTTGAGGGCATTCAGTACTTC. The variable domain in full, with the rest retrieved from reference TRBV7-9 and TRBJ2-4, is DTGVSQNPRHKITKRGQNVTFRCDPISEHNRLYWYRQTLGQGPEFLTYFQNEAQLEKSRLLSDRFSAERPKGSFSTLEIQRTEQGDSAMYLCASSFEGIQYFGAGTRLSVL.